The source of this TCR beta chain is a study of T cells in Graves' hyperthyroidism and ophthalmopathy. Study at large: Pretreatment peripheral blood was obtained at initial diagnosis.

Study observations and caveats: Blood held most thyroid clonotypes expanded above 0.001 frequency.

Researchers took RNA transcripts and amplified the TCR beta CDR3 regions from them. The TCR CDR3 first-round RT-PCR relied on the HTBI primer set. TCRdb re-called the multiplex PCR reads through MiXCR, storing one row per CDR3 protein. The sample records fewer than 45,000 distinct CDR3 sequences, around 50% being singletons. This clonotype was recorded many times. Its specificity is unknown. The source material was blood. The receptor's source is a woman aged 45-65 years with Graves' hyperthyroidism that later progressed to Graves' ophthalmopathy.

CDR3 in DNA: TGTGCCGCTATGGCTAGCGGTACCTCCATCCCTAGCACAGATACGCAGTATTTT. Translated, it gives CAAMASGTSIPSTDTQYF. The V call is TRBV2, the J call TRBJ2-3; 7 bases match TRBD2. The CDR3 spans 18 residues. Unmatched junction bases numbered 20, after V lost 11 bases and J lost 0 bases. CDR1 and CDR2 from the germline V gene are SNHLY and FYNNEI. Combining the CDR3 with reference TRBV2 and TRBJ2-3 gives the whole variable domain EPEVTQTPSHQVTQMGQEVILRCVPISNHLYFYWYRQILGQKVEFLVSFYNNEISEKSEIFDDQFSVERPDGSNFTLKIRSTKLEDSAMYFCAAMASGTSIPSTDTQYFGPGTRLTVL.